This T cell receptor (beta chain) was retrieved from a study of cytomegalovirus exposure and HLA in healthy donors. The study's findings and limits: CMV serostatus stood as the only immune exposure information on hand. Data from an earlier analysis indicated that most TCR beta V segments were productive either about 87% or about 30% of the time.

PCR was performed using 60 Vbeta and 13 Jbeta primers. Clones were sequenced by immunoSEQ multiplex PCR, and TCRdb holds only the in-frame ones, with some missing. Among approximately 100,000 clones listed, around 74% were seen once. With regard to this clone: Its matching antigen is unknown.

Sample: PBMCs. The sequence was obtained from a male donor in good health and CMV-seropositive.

This CDR3 reads CASSYSRRLERMGYTF. The CDR3 DNA follows: TGTGCCAGCAGTTACTCGAGGAGGCTGGAACGCATGGGCTACACCTTC. The chain is built from TRBV6-5 and TRBJ1-2; no clear D gene. There are 16 residues in the CDR3. The V gene's germline CDR1 is MNHEY and CDR2 SVGAGI. The V and J ends lost 0 bases and 8 bases respectively, with 19 bases between them.